What follows are 24 T cell receptor beta chains derived from one specimen sequenced in a study of CD8+ T cells in alopecia areata (dated by TCRdb to between 2017 and 2018). Libraries were constructed by the immunoSEQ multiplex PCR assay. To provide template for TCR sequencing, every sample had RNA extracted and reverse transcribed into cDNA. TCRdb retrieved this table from immuneACCESS and kept in-frame rearrangements only. Not all clones are present; in checked studies, unresolved V genes account for under half, and no reason is known for the remainder. This sample is represented by roughly 200,000 clones; approximately 55% of them were singletons. 11% of the sample lies in the top ten. The meaning of the sample's time point label: less than 30 weeks on oral tofacitinib. What this sample's treatment or condition label stands for: oral pan-JAK inhibitor, 5-10 mg twice daily. This specimen was CD8+ T cells sorted from blood, taken at week 24, from a patient treated with tofacitinib. All receptors derive from a human donor with alopecia areata.

The table lists this clone with a count of one. V gene TRBV25-1 combines with J gene TRBJ2-4, with D hard to call. Germline V gene data show CDR1 as MGHDK and CDR2 as SYGVNS. Trimming left V 3 bases short and J 4 bases short, with 7 bases between. The CDR3 is made up of 13 amino acids. The CDR3 bases are TGTGCCAGCAGTGATATTAAAAAAAACATTCAGTACTTC. Translated: CASSDIKKNIQYF.

In its sample, this clone was seen a few times. This rearrangement joins TRBV21-1 to TRBJ1-1. TRBV21-1 is deemed a pseudogene. The CDR3 has 14 residues. In DNA form, the CDR3 reads TGTGCCAGCAGCACCAACTATTCGAACACTGAAGCTTTCTTT. Its protein product is CASSTNYSNTEAFF.

The rearrangement links TRBV5-6 to TRBJ1-1; D not certain. Trimming took off 4 bases at V and 4 bases at J, with 8 bases between the two ends. CDR1 and CDR2 from the germline V gene are SGHDT and YYEEEE. The CDR3 extends over 12 amino acids. The CDR3 bases are TGTGCCAGCAGCCTCAGCGGCACTGAAGCTTTCTTT. Its protein product is CASSLSGTEAFF. The full variable domain, rest sourced from reference TRBV5-6 and TRBJ1-1, is DAGVTQSPTHLIKTRGQQVTLRCSPKSGHDTVSWYQQALGQGPQFIFQYYEEEERQRGNFPDRFSGHQFPNYSSELNVNALLLGDSALYLCASSLSGTEAFFGQGTRLTVV.

This chain connects TRBV4-2 to TRBJ1-1; perhaps TRBD1 as D (5 bases). With 8 bases removed from V and 5 bases from J, the gap between germline ends came to 9 bases. In germline, CDR1 is LGHNA, CDR2 YNFKEQ. CDR3 length: 11 residues. CDR3 amino acids: CASGRETEAFF. The CDR3 DNA reads as TGTGCCAGCGGCAGGGAGACTGAAGCTTTCTTT.

The chain has TRBV4-1 and TRBJ1-2; D not resolved. Trimming cost V 3 bases and J 7 bases, with 15 bases left between them. Germline V gene lookup returns CDR1 MGHRA and CDR2 YSYEKL. This CDR3 is built from 14 residues. CDR3 nucleotide sequence: TGCGCCAGCAGCCACGAGATTAGTGGCTTTGGCTACACCTTC. It is translated as CASSHEISGFGYTF.

A single count supports this clone. The chain couples TRBV4-3 to TRBJ2-2, with D possibly TRBD1 on 6 matching bases. The CDR3 totals 16 residues. Germline V CDR1 and CDR2: LGHNA, YSLEER. Between the trimmed V and J ends, which lost 1 base and 7 bases, there was a span of 16 bases. DNA for the CDR3: TGCGCCAGCAGCCAAGGGGCCTCATTAGGGGGCGGGGAGCTGTTTTTT. Translated: CASSQGASLGGGELFF.

The V call is TRBV29-1, the J call TRBJ1-2, with TRBD1 matching 8 bases. The CDR3 runs 16 residues. The junction had 16 bases not matched to a gene; V was cut back by 8 bases and J by 2 bases. Germline loops: CDR1 SQVTM, CDR2 ANQGSEA. The CDR3 sequence: CSHWTQGANGNYGYTF. In DNA form, the CDR3 reads TGCAGCCATTGGACGCAGGGGGCGAACGGAAACTATGGCTACACCTTC.

The chain joins TRBV7-9 to TRBJ1-1; TRBD1 matches at 8 bases. J gave up 5 bases and V 9 bases, and 5 bases lay outside the gene matches. The germline gives CDR1 SEHNR, CDR2 FQNEAQ (reference sequence). This CDR3 is 12 amino acids long. CDR3 amino acids: CASSQGDTEAFF. The CDR3 DNA follows: TGTGCCAGTTCACAGGGGGATACTGAAGCTTTCTTT.

The genes are TRBV5-6 and TRBJ2-3; no definite D call. This CDR3 comprises 14 residues. Germline assignment: CDR1 SGHDT and CDR2 YYEEEE. V shed 0 bases and J shed 0 bases, with 5 bases lying between them. The CDR3 coding sequence is TGTGCCAGCAGCTTGGGGGCTAGCACAGATACGCAGTATTTT. Encoded protein: CASSLGASTDTQYF.

The CDR3 region has the DNA TGTGCCAGTCAGGACAGGACTAACTATGGCTACACCTTC. Its translation: CASQDRTNYGYTF. The chain couples TRBV19 to TRBJ1-2, with 7 bases fitting TRBD1. This CDR3 is built from 13 residues. Per germline, CDR1 LNHDA and CDR2 SQIVND (reference sequence). V was clipped by 8 bases and J by 0 bases; unmatched bases: 3.

This clone was detected a few times. The V gene is TRBV7-9, the J gene TRBJ2-6; D possibly corresponds to TRBD1 (5 bases). With 5 bases removed from V and 2 bases from J, the gap between germline ends came to 13 bases. CDR1 SEHNR and CDR2 FQNEAQ come from the germline V gene (reference sequence). This CDR3 is built from 16 residues. The CDR3 sequence: CASSIEGETGANVLTF. The CDR3 region has the DNA TGTGCCAGCAGCATCGAAGGGGAAACTGGGGCCAACGTCCTGACTTTC.

The chain uses TRBV11-2 and TRBJ2-3, with D unclear. Trimming removed 1 base from V and 2 bases from J, with 13 bases in between. The CDR3 loop spans 16 amino acids. Per germline, CDR1 SGHAT and CDR2 FQNNGV. CDR3 DNA sequence: TGTGCCAGCAGCTTAGGCCCGGGTCGGGCCACAGATACGCAGTATTTT. Protein sequence: CASSLGPGRATDTQYF.

The chain joins TRBV4-3 to TRBJ1-4, with 9 positions matching TRBD1. CDR1 is LGHNA and CDR2 is YSLEER in the germline V gene. Germline trimming cut 0 bases from V and 7 bases from J; bases unmatched to any gene: 3. The CDR3 sequence is 15 residues long. The CDR3 nucleotides read TGCGCCAGCAGCCAAGATACAGGGGGCAGTGAAAAACTGTTTTTT. Amino acids: CASSQDTGGSEKLFF.

This clone was observed a few times. V usage is TRBV19 and J usage is TRBJ1-5; D remains ambiguous. Trimming removed 3 bases from V and 6 bases from J, with 6 bases in between. Germline CDR1 reads LNHDA; CDR2 reads SQIVND (reference sequence). This CDR3 contains 12 residues. The CDR3 sequence: CASSISTQPQHF. The CDR3 coding sequence is TGTGCCAGTAGTATCAGTACTCAGCCCCAGCATTTT.

This clone has more than one count but fewer than ten. This chain joins TRBV6-5 and TRBJ1-1; no reliable D call. The CDR3 runs to 14 residues. The germline V gene has CDR1 MNHEY and CDR2 SVGAGI. The V end was cut by 4 bases, the J end by 1 base, with 10 bases between. CDR3 amino acids: CASSFRAENTEAFF. CDR3 DNA sequence: TGTGCCAGCAGTTTCCGAGCGGAGAACACTGAAGCTTTCTTT.

The J gene is TRBJ1-1, the V gene TRBV25-1; D uncertain. There are 12 residues in the CDR3. Germline CDR1 MGHDK, CDR2 SYGVNS. V was trimmed by 3 bases and J by 7 bases, leaving 9 bases between them. The CDR3 protein is CASSDLTNEAFF. In DNA form, the CDR3 reads TGTGCCAGCAGTGACCTCACGAATGAAGCTTTCTTT.

This chain links TRBV27 with TRBJ1-1; possible D gene TRBD1, 5 bases. Per the germline V gene, CDR1 is MNHEY and CDR2 is SMNVEV (reference sequence). Deletions cut 3 bases from V and 2 bases from J, with 7 bases between. The CDR3 sequence is 13 residues long. The CDR3 DNA is TGTGCCAGCAGTTTCGGGGCTAACACTGAAGCTTTCTTT. It is translated as CASSFGANTEAFF.

A few counts support this clone. At one end the junction does not follow the germline gene, possibly because of a read error. This chain links TRBV28 with TRBJ2-3; TRBD1 might be the D (6 bases). The CDR3 sequence is 11 residues long. Looked up from germline, CDR1 is MDHEN and CDR2 is SYDVKM. The CDR3 DNA sequence: TGTGCCAGCAGTTTCGGCAGGGGCATGACCTTT. Protein: CASSFGRGMTF.

Regarding this clone: One junction end disagrees with the germline gene, perhaps due to a read error. This CDR3 reads CASSSGRTASPLF. CDR3 DNA sequence: TGTGCCAGCAGCTCGGGGAGGACCGCGTCCCCATTGTTT. The rearrangement links TRBV5-6 to TRBJ2-3; the D gene is possibly TRBD2 (6 bases). The CDR3 is 13 residues long. The germline V gene encodes CDR1 SGHDT and CDR2 YYEEEE.

A note on this clone: A junction boundary mismatches the germline segment, possibly from a read error. V is TRBV14 and J is TRBJ2-7; no firm D call. CDR1 and CDR2 from the germline V gene are SGHDN and FVKESK. The CDR3 consists of 15 residues. The chain's CDR3 is CASSQGTGAFYEAHF. CDR3 nucleotide sequence: TGTGCCAGCAGCCAAGGAACCGGAGCATTCTACGAAGCACACTTC.

The chain is built from TRBV30 and TRBJ1-1; D is undetermined. V lost 0 bases, J lost 1 base, and 3 bases lay in between. This CDR3 contains 12 residues. Per the germline V gene, CDR1 is GTSNPN and CDR2 is SVGIG (reference sequence). The CDR3 sequence is CAWSVTNTEAFF. For the CDR3, the DNA is TGTGCCTGGAGTGTAACGAACACTGAAGCTTTCTTT. Drawing the rest from reference TRBV30 and TRBJ1-1, the complete variable domain is SQTIHQWPATLVQPVGSPLSLECTVEGTSNPNLYWYRQAAGRGLQLLFYSVGIGQISSEVPQNLSASRPQDRQFILSSKKLLLSDSGFYLCAWSVTNTEAFFGQGTRLTVV.

In DNA form, the CDR3 reads TGTGCCAGCAGTCCACAGACAGGGGACTATGGCTACACCTTC. It codes for CASSPQTGDYGYTF. The chain uses TRBV27 and TRBJ1-2; 8 bases fit TRBD1. The CDR3 spans 14 residues. CDR1 and CDR2 from the germline V gene are MNHEY and SMNVEV (reference sequence). V shed 5 bases, J shed 3 bases, and the junction held 5 bases outside the gene matches.

This clone has more than one count but fewer than ten. The rearrangement joins TRBV5-1 to TRBJ2-1; TRBD2 aligns across 13 bases. The V and J ends lost 5 bases and 0 bases, in that order; junction bases with no gene match: 8. The CDR3 consists of 18 residues. Germline loops: CDR1 SGHRS, CDR2 YFSETQ. The DNA for the CDR3 is TGCGCCAGCAGTCAGACTAGCGGGGGGCCGAGCTCCTACAATGAGCAGTTCTTC. The encoded protein is CASSQTSGGPSSYNEQFF.

In its sample, this clone was seen a few times. This chain links TRBV19 with TRBJ1-1, with D perhaps matching TRBD1 (6 bases). Trimming removed 6 bases from V and 4 bases from J, with 9 bases in between. The CDR3 runs 12 residues. Germline values: CDR1 LNHDA, CDR2 SQIVND (reference sequence). CDR3: CASRQQGTEAFF. CDR3 nucleotide sequence: TGTGCCAGTAGGCAACAGGGCACTGAAGCTTTCTTT.